This TCR beta chain is drawn from a study of blood T cell repertoires in COVID-19. The assay was immunoSEQ multiplex PCR, and TCRdb's table has in-frame clones only and misses some. The sample records roughly 100,000 clones, 87% being singletons. This clone has a handful of counts. CDR1 LGHDT and CDR2 YNNKEL come from the germline V gene (reference sequence). CDR3 length equals 16 residues. V lost 4 bases to trimming and J lost 4 bases, with 19 bases between them. Sequenced: peripheral blood. This receptor was identified in a man aged 50-60 years with active COVID-19. The rearrangement joins TRBV3-1 (or the pseudogene TRBV3-2) to TRBJ1-1; unclear D gene. CDR3 DNA: TGTGCCAGCAGCCTCAATGGCGGGGTTGTAGGCACTGAAGCTTTCTTT. Translation gives CASSLNGGVVGTEAFF.